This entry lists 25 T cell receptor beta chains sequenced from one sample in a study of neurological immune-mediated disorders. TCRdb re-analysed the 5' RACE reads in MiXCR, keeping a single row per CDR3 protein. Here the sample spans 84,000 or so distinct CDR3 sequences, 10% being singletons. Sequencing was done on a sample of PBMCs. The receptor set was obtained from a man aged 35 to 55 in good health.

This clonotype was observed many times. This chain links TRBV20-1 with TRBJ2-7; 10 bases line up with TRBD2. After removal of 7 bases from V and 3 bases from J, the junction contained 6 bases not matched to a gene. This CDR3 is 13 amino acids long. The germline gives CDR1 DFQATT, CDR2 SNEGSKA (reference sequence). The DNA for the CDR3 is TGCAGTGGGCGGACTAGCGGAAACTACGAGCAGTACTTC. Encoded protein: CSGRTSGNYEQYF.

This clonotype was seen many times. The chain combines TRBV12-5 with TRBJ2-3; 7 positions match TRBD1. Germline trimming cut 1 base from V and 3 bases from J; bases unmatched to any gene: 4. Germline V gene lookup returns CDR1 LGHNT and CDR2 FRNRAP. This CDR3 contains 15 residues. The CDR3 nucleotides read TGTGCTAGTGGTTTGGCCACAGGGGTTACAGATACGCAGTATTTT. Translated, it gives CASGLATGVTDTQYF. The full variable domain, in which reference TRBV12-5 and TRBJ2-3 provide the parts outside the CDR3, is DARVTQTPRHKVTEMGQEVTMRCQPILGHNTVFWYRQTMMQGLELLAYFRNRAPLDDSGMPKDRFSAEMPDATLATLKIQPSEPRDSAVYFCASGLATGVTDTQYFGPGTRLTVL.

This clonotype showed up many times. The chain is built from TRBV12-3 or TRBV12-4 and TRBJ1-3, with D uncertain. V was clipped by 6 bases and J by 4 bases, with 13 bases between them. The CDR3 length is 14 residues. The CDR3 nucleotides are TGTGCCAGCAGCCCGCGGGTCACGGGAAACACCATATATTTT. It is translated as CASSPRVTGNTIYF.

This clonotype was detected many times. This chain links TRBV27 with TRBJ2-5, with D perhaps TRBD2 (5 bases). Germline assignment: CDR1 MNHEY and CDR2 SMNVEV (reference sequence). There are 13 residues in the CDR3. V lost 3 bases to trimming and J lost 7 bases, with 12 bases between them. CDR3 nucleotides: TGTGCCAGCAGTTTTTTGAGGGAAGGGACCCAGTACTTC. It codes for CASSFLREGTQYF.

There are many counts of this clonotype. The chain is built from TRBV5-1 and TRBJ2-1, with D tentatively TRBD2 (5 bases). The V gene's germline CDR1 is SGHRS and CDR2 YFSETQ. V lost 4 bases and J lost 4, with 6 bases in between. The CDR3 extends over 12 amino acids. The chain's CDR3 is CASSPGYNEQFF. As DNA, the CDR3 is TGCGCCAGCAGCCCGGGGTACAATGAGCAGTTCTTC.

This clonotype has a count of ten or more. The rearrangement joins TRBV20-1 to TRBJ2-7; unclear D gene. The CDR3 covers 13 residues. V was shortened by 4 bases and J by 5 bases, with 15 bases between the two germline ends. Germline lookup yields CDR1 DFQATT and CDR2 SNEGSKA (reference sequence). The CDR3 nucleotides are TGCAGTGCTACCCCGTCCGGATGGAACGAGCAGTACTTC. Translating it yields CSATPSGWNEQYF.

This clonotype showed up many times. CDR3 amino acids: CSARVAELYNEQFF. CDR3 in DNA: TGCAGTGCTAGAGTGGCCGAACTTTACAATGAGCAGTTCTTC. V gene TRBV20-1 combines with J gene TRBJ2-1; D is uncertain. V was cut by 1 base and J by 4 bases, with 11 bases left in between. The CDR3 spans 14 residues. In germline, CDR1 is DFQATT, CDR2 SNEGSKA (reference sequence).

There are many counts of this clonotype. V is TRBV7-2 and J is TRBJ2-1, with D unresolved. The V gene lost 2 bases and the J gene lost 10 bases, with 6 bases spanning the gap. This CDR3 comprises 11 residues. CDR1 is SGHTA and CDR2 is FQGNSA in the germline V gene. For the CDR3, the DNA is TGTGCCAGCAGCTTAATGCGGGAGCAGTTCTTC. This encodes CASSLMREQFF. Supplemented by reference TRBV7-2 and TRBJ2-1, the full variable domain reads GAGVSQSPSNKVTEKGKDVELRCDPISGHTALYWYRQSLGQGLEFLIYFQGNSAPDKSGLPSDRFSAERTGGSVSTLTIQRTQQEDSAVYLCASSLMREQFFGPGTRLTVL.

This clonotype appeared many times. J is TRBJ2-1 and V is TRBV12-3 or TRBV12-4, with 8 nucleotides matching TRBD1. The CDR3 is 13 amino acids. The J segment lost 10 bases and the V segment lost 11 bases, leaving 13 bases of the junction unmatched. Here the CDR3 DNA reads TGTGCCTGCGGGACAGGCAATCCTCGGGAGCAGTTCTTC. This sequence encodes CACGTGNPREQFF.

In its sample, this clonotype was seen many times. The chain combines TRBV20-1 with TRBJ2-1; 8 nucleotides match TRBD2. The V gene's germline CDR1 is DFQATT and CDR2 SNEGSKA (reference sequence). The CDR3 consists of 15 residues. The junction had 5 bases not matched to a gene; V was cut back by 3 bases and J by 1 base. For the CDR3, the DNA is TGCAGTGCTAGCACCCTAGCGGGTTCCTACAATGAGCAGTTCTTC. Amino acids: CSASTLAGSYNEQFF.

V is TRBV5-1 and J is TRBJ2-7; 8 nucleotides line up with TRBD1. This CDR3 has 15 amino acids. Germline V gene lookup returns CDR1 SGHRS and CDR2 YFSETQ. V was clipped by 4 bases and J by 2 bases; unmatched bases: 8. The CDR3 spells CASSGDRGDPYEQYF. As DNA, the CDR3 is TGCGCCAGCAGCGGCGACAGGGGAGATCCCTACGAGCAGTACTTC.

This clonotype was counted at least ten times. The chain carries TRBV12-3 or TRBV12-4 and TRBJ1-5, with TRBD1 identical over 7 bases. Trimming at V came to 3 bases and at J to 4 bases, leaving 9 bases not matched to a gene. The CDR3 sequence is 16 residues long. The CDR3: CASSLKGAGQNQPQHF. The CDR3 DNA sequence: TGTGCCAGCAGTTTGAAGGGGGCTGGGCAAAATCAGCCCCAGCATTTT.

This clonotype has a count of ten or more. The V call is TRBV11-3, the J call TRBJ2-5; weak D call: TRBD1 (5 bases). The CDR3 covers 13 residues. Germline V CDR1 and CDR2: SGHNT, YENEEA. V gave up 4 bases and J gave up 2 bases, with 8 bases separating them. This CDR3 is CASSSGPQETQYF. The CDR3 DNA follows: TGTGCCAGCAGCTCAGGGCCTCAAGAGACCCAGTACTTC. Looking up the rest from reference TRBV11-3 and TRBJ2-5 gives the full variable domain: EAGVVQSPRYKIIEKKQPVAFWCNPISGHNTLYWYLQNLGQGPELLIRYENEEAVDDSQLPKDRFSAERLKGVDSTLKIQPAELGDSAVYLCASSSGPQETQYFGPGTRLLVL.

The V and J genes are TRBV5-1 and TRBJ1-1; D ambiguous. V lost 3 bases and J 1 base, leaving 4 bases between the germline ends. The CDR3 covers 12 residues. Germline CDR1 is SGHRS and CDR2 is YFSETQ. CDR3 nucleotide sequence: TGCGCCAGCAGCTCCAAGAACACTGAAGCTTTCTTT. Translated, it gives CASSSKNTEAFF.

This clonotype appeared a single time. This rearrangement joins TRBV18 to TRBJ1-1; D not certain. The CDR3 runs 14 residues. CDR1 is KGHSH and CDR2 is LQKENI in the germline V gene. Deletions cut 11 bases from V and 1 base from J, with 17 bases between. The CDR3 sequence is CADSPGGRNTEAFF. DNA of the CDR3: TGTGCCGACTCACCGGGAGGCCGGAACACTGAAGCTTTCTTT.

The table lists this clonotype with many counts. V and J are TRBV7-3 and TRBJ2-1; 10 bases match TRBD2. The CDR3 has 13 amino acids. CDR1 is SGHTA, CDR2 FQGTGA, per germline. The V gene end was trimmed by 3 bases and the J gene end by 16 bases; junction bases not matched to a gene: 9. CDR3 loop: CASSFEAGGRGFF. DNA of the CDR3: TGTGCCAGCAGCTTCGAAGCGGGGGGGCGCGGATTCTTC.

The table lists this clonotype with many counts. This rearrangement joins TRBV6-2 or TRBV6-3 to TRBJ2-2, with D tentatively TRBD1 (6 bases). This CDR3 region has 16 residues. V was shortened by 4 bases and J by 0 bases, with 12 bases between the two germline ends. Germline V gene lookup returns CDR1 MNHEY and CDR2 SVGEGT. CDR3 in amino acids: CASSSRGGTNTGELFF. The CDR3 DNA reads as TGTGCCAGCAGTTCCCGAGGGGGAACGAACACCGGGGAGCTGTTTTTT.

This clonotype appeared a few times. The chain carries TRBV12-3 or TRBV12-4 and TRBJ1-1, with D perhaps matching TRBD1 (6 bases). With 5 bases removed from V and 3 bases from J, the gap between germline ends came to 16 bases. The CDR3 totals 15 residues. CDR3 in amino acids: CASSPPTGGDTEAFF. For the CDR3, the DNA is TGTGCCAGCAGTCCCCCGACAGGAGGGGACACTGAAGCTTTCTTT.

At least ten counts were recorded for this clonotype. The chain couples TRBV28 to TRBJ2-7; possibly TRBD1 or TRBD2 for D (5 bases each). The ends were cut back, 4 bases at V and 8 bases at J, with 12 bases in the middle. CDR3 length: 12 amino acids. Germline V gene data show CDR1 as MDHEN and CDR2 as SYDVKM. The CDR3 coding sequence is TGTGCCAGCAGTTGGGACCCCTCCAAGCAGTACTTC. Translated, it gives CASSWDPSKQYF.

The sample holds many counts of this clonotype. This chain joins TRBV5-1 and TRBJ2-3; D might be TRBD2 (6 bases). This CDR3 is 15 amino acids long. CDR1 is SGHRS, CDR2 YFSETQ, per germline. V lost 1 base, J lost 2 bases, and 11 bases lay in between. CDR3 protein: CASSLTRGNTDTQYF. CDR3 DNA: TGCGCCAGCAGCTTGACGCGGGGAAACACAGATACGCAGTATTTT.

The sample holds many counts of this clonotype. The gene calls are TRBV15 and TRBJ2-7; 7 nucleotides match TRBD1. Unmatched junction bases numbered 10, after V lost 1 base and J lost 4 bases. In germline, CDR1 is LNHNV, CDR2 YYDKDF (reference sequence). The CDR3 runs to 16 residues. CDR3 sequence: CATSRGRERTGYEQYF. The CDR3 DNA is TGTGCCACCAGCAGAGGACGGGAACGGACAGGTTACGAGCAGTACTTC.

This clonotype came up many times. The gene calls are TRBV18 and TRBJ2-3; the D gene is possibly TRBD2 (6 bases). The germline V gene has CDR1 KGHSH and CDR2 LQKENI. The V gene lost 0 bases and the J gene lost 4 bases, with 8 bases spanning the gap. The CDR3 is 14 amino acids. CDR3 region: CASSPPTRSDTQYF. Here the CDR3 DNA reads TGTGCCAGCTCACCACCGACTAGATCAGATACGCAGTATTTT.

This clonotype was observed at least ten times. The CDR3 nucleotides read TGTGCCAGCAGTCCTGGGGGGACAGCGTATAATTCACCCCTCCACTTT. Translation gives CASSPGGTAYNSPLHF. The chain recombines TRBV6-6 with TRBJ1-6, with TRBD1 matching 7 bases. Per the germline V gene, CDR1 is MNHNY and CDR2 is SVGAGI (reference sequence). V lost 5 bases to trimming and J lost 4 bases; unmatched junction nucleotides: 8. The CDR3 consists of 16 residues.

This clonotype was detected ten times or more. The CDR3, as DNA: TGCAGTGCTAGAGATGGGGTAGCGGTCCCCTACAATGAGCAGTTCTTC. Amino acids: CSARDGVAVPYNEQFF. V is TRBV20-1 and J is TRBJ2-1; maybe TRBD2 (6 bases). Germline CDR1 and CDR2: DFQATT and SNEGSKA (reference sequence). The CDR3 totals 16 residues. Trimming removed 0 bases at V and 2 bases at J, with 14 bases between.

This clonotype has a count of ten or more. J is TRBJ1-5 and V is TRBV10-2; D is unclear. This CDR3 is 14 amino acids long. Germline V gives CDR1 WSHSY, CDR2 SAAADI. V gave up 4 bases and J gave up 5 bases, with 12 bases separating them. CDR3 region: CASSVRLADQPQHF. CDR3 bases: TGCGCCAGCAGTGTAAGACTCGCCGATCAGCCCCAGCATTTT.